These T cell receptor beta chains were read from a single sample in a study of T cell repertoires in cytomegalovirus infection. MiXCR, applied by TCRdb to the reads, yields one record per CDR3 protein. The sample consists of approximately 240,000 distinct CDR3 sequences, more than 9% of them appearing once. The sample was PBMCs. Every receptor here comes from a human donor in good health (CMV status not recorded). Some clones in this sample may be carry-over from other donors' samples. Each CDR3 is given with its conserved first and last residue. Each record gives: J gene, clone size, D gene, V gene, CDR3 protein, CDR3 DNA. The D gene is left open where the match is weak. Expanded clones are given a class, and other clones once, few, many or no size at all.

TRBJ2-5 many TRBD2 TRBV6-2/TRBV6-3 CASRGSGTQETQYF TGTGCCAGCAGAGGGAGCGGGACCCAAGAGACCCAGTACTTC
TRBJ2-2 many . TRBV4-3 CASSQGGVSGELFF TGCGCCAGCAGCCAAGGCGGGGTTTCCGGGGAGCTGTTTTTT
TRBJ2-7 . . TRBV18 CASSQEAYEQYF TGTGCCAGCTCCCAGGAAGCCTACGAGCAGTACTTC
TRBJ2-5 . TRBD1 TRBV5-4 CASSLPTGVEETQYF TGTGCCAGCAGCTTGCCGACAGGGGTAGAAGAGACCCAGTACTTC
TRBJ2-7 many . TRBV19 CASSIRDKTYEQYF TGTGCCAGTAGTATACGGGACAAAACCTACGAGCAGTACTTC
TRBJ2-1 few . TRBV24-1 CATSDLSLYNEQFF TGTGCCACCAGTGATTTGAGTCTCTACAATGAGCAGTTCTTC
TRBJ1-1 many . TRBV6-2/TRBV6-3 CASSYSVKGPGGLNTEAFF TGTGCCAGCAGTTACTCAGTGAAGGGCCCCGGAGGGCTGAACACTGAAGCTTTCTTT
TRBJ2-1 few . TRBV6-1 CASKPRASNNEQFF TGTGCCAGCAAACCCCGGGCTTCGAACAATGAGCAGTTCTTC
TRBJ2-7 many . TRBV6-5 CASSPDPGHIYEQYF TGTGCCAGCAGTCCCGATCCGGGACATATCTACGAGCAGTACTTC
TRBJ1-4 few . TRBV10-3 CAIGEPGANEKLFF TGTGCCATAGGGGAACCGGGGGCTAATGAAAAACTGTTTTTT
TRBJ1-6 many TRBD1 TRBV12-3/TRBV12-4 CASSPTGGRGSPLHF TGTGCCAGCAGTCCTACAGGGGGCCGAGGGTCACCCCTCCACTTT
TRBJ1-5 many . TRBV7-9 CASSLAPHQPQHF TGTGCCAGCAGCTTAGCGCCCCATCAGCCCCAGCATTTT
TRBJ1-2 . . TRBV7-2 CASSLAGIPNGYTF TGTGCCAGCAGCTTAGCCGGGATTCCTAATGGCTACACCTTC
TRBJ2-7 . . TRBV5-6 CASSLAYYEQYF TGTGCCAGCAGCTTGGCTTACTACGAGCAGTACTTC
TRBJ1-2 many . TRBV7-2 CASSSRGNYGYTF TGTGCCAGCAGTTCGAGGGGCAACTATGGCTACACCTTC
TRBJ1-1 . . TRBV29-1 CSSSRDLNTEAFF TGCAGCTCTTCCAGGGATCTGAACACTGAAGCTTTCTTT
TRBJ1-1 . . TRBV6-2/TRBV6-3 CASSSPGRPMNTEAFF TGTGCCAGCAGTTCCCCGGGACGGCCGATGAACACTGAAGCTTTCTTT
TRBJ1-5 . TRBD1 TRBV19 CASREGGGRGNQPQHF TGTGCCAGTCGCGAAGGAGGGGGCCGGGGCAATCAGCCCCAGCATTTT
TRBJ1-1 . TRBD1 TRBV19 CATCSGQGATEAFF TGTGCCACGTGCTCGGGACAGGGGGCGACTGAAGCTTTCTTT
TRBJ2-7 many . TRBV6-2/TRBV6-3 CASSYSMGSPYEQYF TGTGCCAGCAGTTACTCCATGGGCAGTCCCTACGAGCAGTACTTC
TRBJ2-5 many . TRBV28 CASSPPLFGGRETQYF TGTGCCAGCAGTCCCCCCCTTTTTGGAGGGAGGGAGACCCAGTACTTC
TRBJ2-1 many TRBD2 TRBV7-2 CASSSLAGGASYNEQFF TGTGCCAGCAGCTCTCTAGCGGGGGGGGCCTCCTACAATGAGCAGTTCTTC
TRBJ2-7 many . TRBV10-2 CASSESRRSYEQYF TGCGCCAGCAGTGAGTCGAGGAGGTCCTACGAGCAGTACTTC
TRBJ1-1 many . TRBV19 CASSIGTGRENTEAFF TGTGCCAGTAGTATAGGTACAGGGAGGGAGAACACTGAAGCTTTCTTT
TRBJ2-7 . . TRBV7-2 CASSLVPDTYEQYF TGTGCCAGCAGCTTAGTCCCCGACACCTACGAGCAGTACTTC
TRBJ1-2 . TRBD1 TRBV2 CASSDGTGVGYTF TGTGCCAGCAGTGATGGGACAGGGGTTGGCTACACCTTC
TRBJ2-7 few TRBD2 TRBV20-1 CSASSAGGTYEQYF TGCAGTGCTAGCTCAGCGGGAGGGACCTACGAGCAGTACTTC
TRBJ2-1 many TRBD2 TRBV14 CASSRTGGLAGDYNEQFF TGTGCCAGCAGCCGGACAGGGGGACTAGCGGGAGACTACAATGAGCAGTTCTTC
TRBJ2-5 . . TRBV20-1 CSASKIKGRETQYF TGCAGTGCTAGCAAAATTAAGGGGAGGGAGACCCAGTACTTC
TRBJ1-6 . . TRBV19 CASSKGLNSPLHF TGTGCCAGTAGTAAGGGTCTCAACTCACCCCTCCACTTT
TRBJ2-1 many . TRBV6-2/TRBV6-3 CASRNSRDRTEQFF TGTGCCAGCAGGAATAGTAGGGACCGGACTGAGCAGTTCTTC
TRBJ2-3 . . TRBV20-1 CSASGGPVTDTQYF TGCAGTGCGTCGGGCGGGCCGGTGACAGATACGCAGTATTTT
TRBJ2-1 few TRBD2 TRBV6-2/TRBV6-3 CASSYGGGNEQFF TGTGCCAGCAGTTACGGGGGGGGCAATGAGCAGTTCTTC
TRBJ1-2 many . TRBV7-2 CASSLGVGGLVYGYTF TGTGCCAGCAGCTTAGGGGTTGGGGGGCTGGTCTATGGCTACACCTTC
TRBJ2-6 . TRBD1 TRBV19 CASAGGPNSGANVLTF TGTGCCAGTGCAGGGGGCCCCAATTCTGGGGCCAACGTCCTGACTTTC
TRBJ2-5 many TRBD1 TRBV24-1 CATSDSGTQGEETQYF TGTGCCACCAGTGATTCGGGAACCCAGGGGGAAGAGACCCAGTACTTC
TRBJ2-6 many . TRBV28 CASRGGANVLTF TGTGCCAGCAGGGGTGGGGCCAACGTCCTGACTTTC
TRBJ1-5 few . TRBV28 CASRRSGGDHQPQHF TGTGCCAGCAGAAGGTCGGGTGGGGATCATCAGCCCCAGCATTTT
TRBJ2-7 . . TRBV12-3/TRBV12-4 CASSGHLYEQYF TGTGCCAGCAGCGGACACCTCTACGAGCAGTACTTC
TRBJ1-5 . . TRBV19 CASSIARDQPQHF TGTGCCAGTAGTATAGCCAGGGACCAGCCCCAGCATTTT
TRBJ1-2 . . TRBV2 CASSPELGAGGYTF TGTGCCAGCAGCCCCGAGCTAGGAGCGGGAGGCTACACCTTC
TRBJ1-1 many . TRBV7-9 CASSPMGLYTEAFF TGTGCCAGCAGCCCTATGGGACTTTACACTGAAGCTTTCTTT
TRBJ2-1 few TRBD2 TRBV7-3 CASSPGLANNEQFF TGTGCCAGCAGCCCCGGACTAGCCAACAATGAGCAGTTCTTC
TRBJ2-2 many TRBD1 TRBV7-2 CASSGQGANTGELFF TGTGCCAGCAGCGGACAGGGGGCTAACACCGGGGAGCTGTTTTTT
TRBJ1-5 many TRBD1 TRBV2 CASSENRGVNQPQHF TGTGCCAGCAGTGAAAACAGGGGAGTCAATCAGCCCCAGCATTTT
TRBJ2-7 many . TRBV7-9 CASRPKGGGLEADEQYF TGTGCCAGCAGGCCGAAGGGGGGGGGACTCGAGGCTGATGAGCAGTACTTC
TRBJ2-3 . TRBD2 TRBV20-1 CSARVPSGRTDTQYF TGCAGTGCTAGAGTCCCTAGCGGCCGCACAGATACGCAGTATTTT
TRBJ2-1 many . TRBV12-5 CASGRERPSDEQFF TGTGCTAGTGGACGGGAAAGGCCTTCGGATGAGCAGTTCTTC
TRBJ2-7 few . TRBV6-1 CASSEAGSSLYEQYF TGTGCCAGCAGTGAAGCGGGGAGCAGCCTCTACGAGCAGTACTTC
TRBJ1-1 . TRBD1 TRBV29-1 CTAGGSNTEAFF TGCACCGCAGGGGGTTCGAACACTGAAGCTTTCTTT
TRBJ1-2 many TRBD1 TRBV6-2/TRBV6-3 CASSSQGARSYGYTF TGTGCCAGCAGTTCCCAGGGGGCGCGGTCCTATGGCTACACCTTC
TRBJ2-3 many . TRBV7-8 CASSRPSTDTQYF TGTGCCAGCAGCCGTCCCAGCACAGATACGCAGTATTTT